The clone carrying this T cell receptor beta chain has a single count. This sample stems from a study of T cell responses to AZD1222 COVID-19 vaccine. The germline V gene has CDR1 LNHNV and CDR2 YYDKDF (reference sequence). The CDR3 sequence is 15 residues long. V was clipped by 11 bases and J by 3 bases, with 23 bases between them. The protocol was immunoSEQ multiplex PCR, while the TCRdb copy is restricted to in-frame clones and leaves out a portion. Among some 120,000 clones, roughly 87% were seen once, and the ten largest hold about 4.5%. This chain links TRBV15 with TRBJ2-7; D is possibly TRBD1 (6 bases). The sequence came from an adult in good health. The source material was peripheral blood, sampled on day 0 of MenACWY control vaccination. Written as DNA, the CDR3 is TGTGCCCCCGAGGAACTTTCGGGACATAACTACGAGCAGTACTTC. Translated: CAPEELSGHNYEQYF.